This T cell receptor (beta chain) was documented in a study of blood T cell repertoires in COVID-19. About the research overall: Specimens from acute and convalescent COVID-19 originated in the United States, Italy and Spain.

Authors' data handling: Amplification from reference gene primers served as the basis for estimated nucleated cell counts. Sequencing used immunoSEQ multiplex PCR; TCRdb keeps in-frame clones, though not all of them. V and J calls and clone size are as listed in that table; D and trimming were resolved from the DNA. Of some 15,000 clones in the sample, 88% were seen once. The CDR3 extends over 14 amino acids. Trimming pared 5 bases from V and 4 bases from J, leaving 15 bases between. Germline V gene lookup returns CDR1 SGHNT and CDR2 YENEEA. Sequencing input: peripheral blood. The J gene is TRBJ2-7, the V gene TRBV11-3; D is possibly TRBD2 (6 bases). The source of this sequence is a human donor in a cohort sampled during active COVID-19. DNA of the CDR3: TGTGCCAGCAGCCCTGGGGCCGGGAGTTACGAGCAGTACTTC. Translated: CASSPGAGSYEQYF.